This T cell receptor beta chain was retrieved from a study of T-cell memory formation after mild COVID-19. Overall study context: The TCR clusters were mostly specific to one donor.

Of note for this clonotype: Its antigen remains unidentified.

Study-level findings and limits: That cross-reactive memory joined was suggested by some responding clones appearing in pre-infection memory.

TCRdb recomputed calls from the 5' RACE reads with MiXCR, one row per CDR3 protein. The table lists 300,000 to 400,000 distinct CDR3 sequences, 13% of them singletons. Trimming stripped 6 bases from V and 3 bases from J, with 11 bases between. This CDR3 spans 14 amino acids. Sequencing input: PBMCs or a T cell subset sorted from them (not recorded which). The V gene is TRBV12-3 or TRBV12-4, the J gene TRBJ1-4, with D uncertain. The TCR comes from a man aged 18 to 29 who had mild COVID-19 (a few samples of this study predate the infection). Cell type and time point are not known. CDR3 DNA sequence: TGTGCCAGCAGCCCTCAGGCGTCTAATGAAAAACTGTTTTTT. Protein: CASSPQASNEKLFF.